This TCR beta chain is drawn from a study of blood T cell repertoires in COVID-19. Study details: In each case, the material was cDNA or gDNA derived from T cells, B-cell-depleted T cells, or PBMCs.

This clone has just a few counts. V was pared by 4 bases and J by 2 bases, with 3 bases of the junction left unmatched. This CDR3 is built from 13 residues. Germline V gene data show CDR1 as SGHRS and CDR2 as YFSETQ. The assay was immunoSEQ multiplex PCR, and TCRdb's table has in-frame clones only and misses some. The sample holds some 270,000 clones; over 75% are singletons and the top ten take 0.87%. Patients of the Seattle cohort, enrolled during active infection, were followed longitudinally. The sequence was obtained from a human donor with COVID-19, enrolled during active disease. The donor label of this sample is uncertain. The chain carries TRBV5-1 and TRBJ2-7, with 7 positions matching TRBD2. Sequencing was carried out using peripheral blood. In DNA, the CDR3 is TGCGCCAGCAGCCCTAGCGGCACCTACGAGCAGTACTTC. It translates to CASSPSGTYEQYF.